This T cell receptor (beta chain) comes out of a study of T cell responses to AZD1222 COVID-19 vaccine. General observations from the study: Receipt of two AZD1222 doses was followed by a rise in Spike-specific TCR breadth and depth. Donors, mostly white British, included more females; clonal diversity was possibly underestimated. Spike regions recognized by vaccine-associated CD4 TCRs spanned the protein, led by 160-218 and 743-854.

TCRdb's table, derived via immunoSEQ multiplex PCR, lists solely in-frame clones and lacks some. The table includes roughly 67,000 clones, 88% detected once. The CDR3 has 11 amino acids. The germline V gene encodes CDR1 SQVTM and CDR2 ANQGSEA. V lost 8 bases and J 6 bases, leaving 12 bases between the germline ends. Details on this clone: What it binds is unknown.

Source: peripheral blood, taken on day 0 of AZD1222 vaccination. This TCR came from an adult in good health. This rearrangement joins TRBV29-1 to TRBJ2-3; possibly TRBD2 for D (5 bases). The CDR3 DNA is TGCAGCTACACCCGAGGGGATACGCAGTATTTT. This codes for CSYTRGDTQYF.